These T cell receptor beta chains were read from a single sample in a study of cytomegalovirus exposure and HLA in healthy donors. Here immunoSEQ multiplex PCR was the method, and the copy in TCRdb shows in-frame clones only, minus some. The table has some 150,000 clones, around 80% seen once. The sequenced sample was PBMCs. These receptors all come from a woman between 50 and 59 years old in good health and CMV-seropositive. The CDR3 runs from the conserved cysteine through the conserved F or W. A D gene is named only where the DNA matches it firmly. Where a row states a size, it is once, few, many or the class of an expanded clone; other rows omit it.

DNA,CDR3,D,J,V,size
TGCGCCAGCAGCTTGGGGGCTAGCGGGAACACCGGGGAGCTGTTTTTT,CASSLGASGNTGELFF,TRBD2,TRBJ2-2,TRBV5-1,-
TGTTCCAGCACCGACCCCGGACTAGCGGGAGTTAGTGAGACCCAGTACTTC,CSSTDPGLAGVSETQYF,TRBD2,TRBJ2-5,TRBV7-9,-
TGTGCCAGTAGTATTCTCCGTAGCGGGGGCCCAGTTAGCACCGGGGAGCTGTTTTTT,CASSILRSGGPVSTGELFF,TRBD2,TRBJ2-2,TRBV19,-
TGTGCCAGCAGGTTACCTCCGGGGGATTCTGCCTACAATGAGCAGTTCTTC,CASRLPPGDSAYNEQFF,-,TRBJ2-1,TRBV27,-
TGTGCCAGCAGCCAGACAGGGCTCCTGAGTGGCTACACCTTC,CASSQTGLLSGYTF,TRBD1,TRBJ1-2,TRBV7-2,-
TGTGCCAGCAGCCAAGATGAGGCTAGCGGCTACGAGCAGTACTTC,CASSQDEASGYEQYF,TRBD2,TRBJ2-7,TRBV4-2,-
TGTGCCAGCCACCCACCGGGAGAGCATTTT,CASHPPGEHF,-,TRBJ1-5,TRBV9,once
TGTGCCAGCACCCCTGGGACAGGGGCCTATGGCTACACCTTC,CASTPGTGAYGYTF,TRBD1,TRBJ1-2,TRBV7-2,-
TGTGCTAGCAGCGCCGACAGGGGAGTAGGGGAGCAGTACTTC,CASSADRGVGEQYF,TRBD1,TRBJ2-7,TRBV7-7,-
TGTGCCAGCAGCCAAGGGACTAGCGGACCTTACAATGAGCAGTTCTTC,CASSQGTSGPYNEQFF,TRBD2,TRBJ2-1,TRBV5-4,once
TGTGCCAGCAGCTTAGGTGTGGCCGAAAAACTGTTTTTT,CASSLGVAEKLFF,-,TRBJ1-4,TRBV7-9,-
TGTGCCAGCAGCGTAGCTACGAGGGGGACAGAAGCTTTCTTT,CASSVATRGTEAFF,-,TRBJ1-1,TRBV9,-
TGTGCCAGCTCACCACGTCGCGGGGGGAGCACAGATACGCAGTATTTT,CASSPRRGGSTDTQYF,TRBD2,TRBJ2-3,TRBV18,-
TGTGCCAGTAGCCAAACAGGGGGCGCGGGAAAACTGTTTTTT,CASSQTGGAGKLFF,TRBD1,TRBJ1-4,TRBV19,-
TGTGCCAGCAGCTCACCGGTGCCGGGGGAAAATGAGCAGTTCTTC,CASSSPVPGENEQFF,-,TRBJ2-1,TRBV7-3,-
TGTGCCAGCACAAGACAGGGGGCGCGAGGGCGGCATACCTACAATGAGCAGTTCTTC,CASTRQGARGRHTYNEQFF,TRBD1,TRBJ2-1,TRBV27,-
TGCGCCAGCAGCTTGCTAGCGGGAGATAGGACCGGGGAGCTGTTTTTT,CASSLLAGDRTGELFF,TRBD2,TRBJ2-2,TRBV5-1,-
TGTGCCAGCAGTGTCAGGGAACCCTACTCGGGTTTCACTGAAGCTTTCTTT,CASSVREPYSGFTEAFF,-,TRBJ1-1,TRBV6-4,few
TGTGCCAGCAGCCGAATGCTAAGTGAGCAGTTCTTC,CASSRMLSEQFF,-,TRBJ2-1,TRBV4-2,-
TGTGCCAGCACCAGGACCGGACAAGACGCCGTGAATGAGCAGTTCTTC,CASTRTGQDAVNEQFF,-,TRBJ2-1,TRBV2,-